This is a list of T cell receptor beta chains from one sample in a study of blood T cell repertoires in COVID-19. Clones were sequenced by immunoSEQ multiplex PCR, and TCRdb holds only the in-frame ones, with some missing. This sample yields roughly 330,000 clones, of which over 75% are seen a single time; roughly 5.3% belongs to the top ten. Sequencing input: PBMCs or T cells enriched from blood (not recorded which). These TCRs come from a woman in her twenties or thirties who had recovered from COVID-19. Each CDR3 is given with its conserved first and last residue. The order of the fields is J gene, V gene, D gene, clone size, CDR3 DNA, CDR3 protein. The D gene is left open where the match is weak. Clone sizes are given selectively: once, few, many, or a class where the clone is expanded.

TRBJ2-1,TRBV5-1,TRBD2,-,TGCGCCAGCAGTCGCTCTAGCGGGGGGGCTTGGAGCTCCTACAATGAGCAGTTCTTC,CASSRSSGGAWSSYNEQFF
TRBJ1-5,TRBV27,TRBD1,-,TGTGCCAGCAGTCCTATCGACAGGGGGAATCAGCCCCAGCATTTT,CASSPIDRGNQPQHF
TRBJ2-2,TRBV7-2,-,-,TGTGCCAGCAGCTCCGCGTCATTCACCGGGGAGCTGTTTTTT,CASSSASFTGELFF
TRBJ1-4,TRBV9,TRBD1,-,TGTGCCAGCAGCTCAGCGGGACAGGGGACGCAAGATAATGAAAAACTGTTTTTT,CASSSAGQGTQDNEKLFF
TRBJ2-7,TRBV4-1,TRBD2,-,TGCGCCAGCAGCCAAGAACGGGGGGTCAGCTACGAGCAGTACTTC,CASSQERGVSYEQYF
TRBJ2-2,TRBV7-9,TRBD2,-,TGTGCCAGCAGCCTGATCAGCGGGGGGGACACCGGGGAGCTGTTTTTT,CASSLISGGDTGELFF
TRBJ1-2,TRBV7-9,TRBD1,-,TGTGCCAGCAGCCACTCCACAGGGGAAGGCTACACCTTC,CASSHSTGEGYTF
TRBJ1-2,TRBV20-1,-,-,TGCAGTGCTACTTCAGAGGGTGGCTACACCTTC,CSATSEGGYTF
TRBJ1-6,TRBV3-1/TRBV3-2,TRBD1,once,TGTGCCAGCAGCCAAGGGTCAGGGGGTGATTCACCCCTCCACTTT,CASSQGSGGDSPLHF
TRBJ2-1,TRBV11-1,-,-,TGTGCCAGCAAGAGGGGGTTGAATGAGCAGTTCTTC,CASKRGLNEQFF
TRBJ2-3,TRBV3-1/TRBV3-2,-,-,TGTGCCAGCAGCCTCAGGGGCCTGAGCACAGATACGCAGTATTTT,CASSLRGLSTDTQYF
TRBJ1-2,TRBV7-8,-,-,TGTGCCAGCTTGGGGCAGAACTATGGCTACACCTTC,CASLGQNYGYTF
TRBJ1-6,TRBV30,-,-,TGTGCCTGGAGGAGGGGGAATAATTCACCCCTCCACTTT,CAWRRGNNSPLHF
TRBJ1-5,TRBV4-3,-,-,TGCGCCAGCAGCCTCTCCAGACAGAGCAATCAGCCCCAGCATTTT,CASSLSRQSNQPQHF
TRBJ1-6,TRBV5-1,-,-,TGCGCCAGCAGCTTGGACCAAGCGCGAGGGAATTCACCCCTCCACTTT,CASSLDQARGNSPLHF
TRBJ2-1,TRBV5-1,TRBD1,-,TGCGCCAGCAGCGGGGGACAGGGGAACTACAATGAGCAGTTCTTC,CASSGGQGNYNEQFF
TRBJ2-1,TRBV7-8,TRBD2,-,TGTGCCAGCAGCTCCTCAGCGGGGGCAACCTACAATGAGCAGTTCTTC,CASSSSAGATYNEQFF
TRBJ2-7,TRBV28,TRBD1,few,TGTGCCAGCACCGGACACTCGGGACAGGGCCCCTACGAGCAGTACTTC,CASTGHSGQGPYEQYF
TRBJ1-2,TRBV7-2,-,-,TGTGCCAGCAGCTTGGGAGGGAACTATGGCTACACCTTC,CASSLGGNYGYTF
TRBJ1-4,TRBV11-2,-,-,TGTGCCAGCAGCTCAACTATCCTCGGGGGTGAAAAACTGTTTTTT,CASSSTILGGEKLFF
TRBJ2-1,TRBV4-2,TRBD1,-,TGTGCCAGCAGCCCCGGGACAGGGGGCTTGACGAGCTCCTACAATGAGCAGTTCTTC,CASSPGTGGLTSSYNEQFF
TRBJ2-5,TRBV4-1,TRBD1,-,TGCGCCAGCAGCCCGCGACAGGGGGCAGGAGAGACCCAGTACTTC,CASSPRQGAGETQYF
TRBJ1-3,TRBV4-1,TRBD1,-,TGCGCCAGCAGCCGCCAGACAGGGGACGGAAACACCATATATTTT,CASSRQTGDGNTIYF
TRBJ2-7,TRBV7-6,TRBD1,few,TGTGCCAGCAGCTTAGGGATGGACAGGGGCACCTACGAGCAGTACTTC,CASSLGMDRGTYEQYF
TRBJ2-2,TRBV11-2,-,-,TGTGCCAGCAGCTTAGTCCCGAGAACCGGGGAGCTGTTTTTT,CASSLVPRTGELFF
TRBJ1-1,TRBV7-6,TRBD1,-,TGTGCCAGCAGCCATGCCGGACAGGACACTGAAGCTTTCTTT,CASSHAGQDTEAFF
TRBJ1-1,TRBV20-1,TRBD1,-,TGCAGTGCTAGTAGACAGGGAGGGAACACTGAAGCTTTCTTT,CSASRQGGNTEAFF
TRBJ2-2,TRBV5-1,TRBD2,-,TGCGCCAGCAGCTATCAAGGACTAGCGAACACCGGGGAGCTGTTTTTT,CASSYQGLANTGELFF
TRBJ2-7,TRBV5-4,-,few,TGTGCCAGCAGCCGGCAGGGATTCTACGAGCAGTACTTC,CASSRQGFYEQYF
TRBJ2-2,TRBV6-5,-,once,TGTGCCAGCAGTAACTCCAGGGGCACCGGGGAGCTGTTTTTT,CASSNSRGTGELFF
TRBJ2-3,TRBV7-3,-,once,TGTGCCAGCAGCTTATCTCCAGGCACAGATACGCAGTATTTT,CASSLSPGTDTQYF
TRBJ1-1,TRBV27,-,-,TGTGCCAGCAGCCGTATCCGAGGGGGACCTGAAGCTTTCTTT,CASSRIRGGPEAFF
TRBJ2-1,TRBV11-3,TRBD1,-,TGTGCCAGCAGCCGTGGGACAGGGGGTTACAGTGAGCAGTTCTTC,CASSRGTGGYSEQFF
TRBJ1-2,TRBV19,-,-,TGTGCCAGTAGTCTGTGGACAGATGGCTACACCTTC,CASSLWTDGYTF
TRBJ1-2,TRBV29-1,-,-,TGCAGCGTTGGTTCCGGGGGAGGAGGCTACACCTTC,CSVGSGGGGYTF
TRBJ1-4,TRBV27,-,-,TGTGCCAGCAGTACCCGGAACAGAGCAACTAATGAAAAACTGTTTTTT,CASSTRNRATNEKLFF
TRBJ1-5,TRBV30,-,-,TGTGCCTGGAGTCCACAGGGTGATCAGCCCCAGCATTTT,CAWSPQGDQPQHF
TRBJ1-5,TRBV7-2,-,few,TGTGCCAGCAGCTGGGGGGTAAGGGGCAATCAGCCCCAGCATTTT,CASSWGVRGNQPQHF
TRBJ1-1,TRBV18,-,-,TGTGCCAGCTCATCATCGGACAGAGAAGCTTTCTTT,CASSSSDREAFF
TRBJ2-1,TRBV2,TRBD2,-,TGTGCCAGCGAGTGGTCGGGGGGATACAATGAGCAGTTCTTC,CASEWSGGYNEQFF
TRBJ1-2,TRBV3-1/TRBV3-2,TRBD1,-,TGTGCCAGCAGCCTCCTAGGGGGGACAGGGGGAAAACTAGGTGGCTACACCTTC,CASSLLGGTGGKLGGYTF
TRBJ1-3,TRBV18,-,-,TGTGCCAGCTCACCAGGCCGGGCTGGAAACACCATATATTTT,CASSPGRAGNTIYF
TRBJ1-6,TRBV7-9,-,-,TGTGCCAGCAGCCTTTCTTCGGGGTCCCTCTCACCCCTCCACTTT,CASSLSSGSLSPLHF
TRBJ1-1,TRBV5-1,-,-,TGCGCCAGCAGCTTGAACCCAGGGGTTAACACTGAAGCTTTCTTT,CASSLNPGVNTEAFF
TRBJ2-3,TRBV5-1,-,once,TGCGCCAGCAGCTTGGCGACAAGCACAGATACGCAGTATTTT,CASSLATSTDTQYF
TRBJ2-3,TRBV29-1,TRBD1,-,TGCAGCGTTGTTAAGGACAGGGGGTCAGATACGCAGTATTTT,CSVVKDRGSDTQYF
TRBJ1-2,TRBV30,TRBD1,-,TGTGCCTGGAGTGGGACAGGAGGTAATGGCTACACCTTC,CAWSGTGGNGYTF
TRBJ1-2,TRBV3-1/TRBV3-2,-,few,TGTGCCAGCAGCCAAGTTCCCGGCGGGTTTGAGGCCTTC,CASSQVPGGFEAF
TRBJ1-3,TRBV3-1/TRBV3-2,-,-,TGTGCCAGCAGCCTAAGACAGACTGGAAACACCATATATTTT,CASSLRQTGNTIYF
TRBJ1-5,TRBV4-1,-,-,TGCGCCAGCAGCGGAGTCGGAGATCAGCCCCAGCATTTT,CASSGVGDQPQHF
TRBJ2-5,TRBV19,TRBD1,-,TGTGCCAGTGCAGAACAGGGGACCGCAGAGACCCAGTACTTC,CASAEQGTAETQYF
TRBJ2-7,TRBV19,-,-,TGTGCCAGTACCGTAGGGCCCCAGGGGTCCTACGAGCAGTACTTC,CASTVGPQGSYEQYF
TRBJ2-1,TRBV28,-,-,TGTGCCAGCAGGCCCAGGGGAAAGGCCAATGAGCAGTTCTTC,CASRPRGKANEQFF
TRBJ1-2,TRBV4-3,TRBD1,-,TGCGCCAGCAGCCAAGAAGGCACAGGGGCCTATGGCTACACCTTC,CASSQEGTGAYGYTF
TRBJ1-6,TRBV12-3/TRBV12-4,-,few,TGTGCCAGCAGCCCGACAGAAGGGCCACCCCTCCACTTT,CASSPTEGPPLHF
TRBJ1-1,TRBV27,-,-,TGTGCCAGCAGTGCCTCCCCGGCAGGGAACACTGAAGCTTTCTTT,CASSASPAGNTEAFF